The 10 T cell receptor beta chains below were found in one sample sequenced in a study of OX40 agonist ivuxolimab in advanced cancers. Using immunoSEQ multiplex PCR, the repertoire was profiled, and TCRdb retains in-frame clones only, with some absent. The data show some 66,000 clones, roughly 80% seen once. The source material was CD4+ or CD8+ T cells sorted from blood, sampled in a trial of the OX40 agonist ivuxolimab. These receptors all come from an adult with an advanced solid tumor such as melanoma, head and neck, liver or kidney cancer.

The genes are TRBV7-9 and TRBJ2-5; tentatively, D is TRBD1 (5 bases). The CDR3 runs to 13 residues. With 1 base removed from V and 4 bases from J, the gap between germline ends came to 7 bases. Germline V gene data show CDR1 as SEHNR and CDR2 as FQNEAQ (reference sequence). The CDR3 loop is CASSLVRGETQYF. As DNA, the CDR3 is TGTGCCAGCAGCTTAGTTAGGGGAGAGACCCAGTACTTC.

The rearrangement links TRBV15 to TRBJ2-3; the D gene is possibly TRBD1 (5 bases). Trimming took 1 base from V and 11 from J, leaving 10 bases between them. This CDR3 comprises 12 residues. The germline V gene encodes CDR1 LNHNV and CDR2 YYDKDF (reference sequence). CDR3 coding DNA: TGTGCCACCAGCAGAGTACCAGGGAAGCAGTATTTT. Its protein product is CATSRVPGKQYF.

V usage is TRBV19 and J usage is TRBJ2-3; 7 bases fit TRBD1. This CDR3 has 14 amino acids. J was trimmed by 5 bases and V by 1 base; bases with no gene match: 3. Germline assignment: CDR1 LNHDA and CDR2 SQIVND (reference sequence). DNA of the CDR3: TGTGCCAGTAGTATAGCACAGGGGTTAGATACGCAGTATTTT. This gives the protein CASSIAQGLDTQYF.

CDR3 DNA sequence: TGTGCCAGCAGCTTAGGGGTGTCTTCCCACGAGCAGTACTTC. It specifies CASSLGVSSHEQYF. The chain joins TRBV7-9 to TRBJ2-7; no clear D. Trimming left V 1 base short and J 5 bases short, with 12 bases between. CDR1 SEHNR and CDR2 FQNEAQ come from the germline V gene (reference sequence). This CDR3 comprises 14 residues.

The rearrangement uses TRBV30 and TRBJ1-1, with TRBD1 matching over 7 bases. The germline V gene has CDR1 GTSNPN and CDR2 SVGIG (reference sequence). J lost 0 bases, V lost 0 bases, and 10 bases had no gene match. The CDR3 has 17 residues. CDR3 coding DNA: TGTGCCTGGAGTGTCCCCCACAGGGGTTCGATGAACACTGAAGCTTTCTTT. Translation: CAWSVPHRGSMNTEAFF.

The chain employs TRBV9 and TRBJ2-3, with 12 bases matching TRBD2. The V gene end was trimmed by 0 bases and the J gene end by 5 bases; junction bases not matched to a gene: 10. Per the germline V gene, CDR1 is SGDLS and CDR2 is YYNGEE. The CDR3 is made up of 18 amino acids. The CDR3 reads CASSVDGVPGLAGDTQYF. CDR3 sequence (DNA): TGTGCCAGCAGCGTAGATGGCGTCCCGGGACTAGCGGGAGATACGCAGTATTTT.

The V call is TRBV27, the J call TRBJ2-1, with 10 bases lining up with TRBD2. The CDR3 runs to 16 residues. V lost 8 bases and J lost 4; bases outside the gene matches: 11. Germline loops: CDR1 MNHEY, CDR2 SMNVEV (reference sequence). CDR3 loop: CASLPPGTSVYNEQFF. Here the CDR3 DNA reads TGTGCCAGCCTTCCTCCCGGGACTAGCGTGTACAATGAGCAGTTCTTC.

The V and J genes are TRBV19 and TRBJ1-2; the D gene is possibly TRBD1 (5 bases). V lost 3 bases, J lost 7 bases, and 12 bases lay in between. The germline gives CDR1 LNHDA, CDR2 SQIVND (reference sequence). The CDR3 is 13 amino acids. DNA for the CDR3: TGTGCCAGTAGTATCGGGGCGAGGGGTGGCTACACCTTC. Its protein is CASSIGARGGYTF.

The rearrangement joins TRBV6-5 to TRBJ2-7; unclear D gene. In germline, CDR1 is MNHEY, CDR2 SVGAGI. This CDR3 is built from 14 residues. Trimming took off 5 bases at V and 0 bases at J, with 11 bases between the two ends. The CDR3 DNA is TGTGCCAGCAGTCTTCTGGGCCCCTCCTACGAGCAGTACTTC. It yields the protein CASSLLGPSYEQYF.

The V gene is TRBV6-5, the J gene TRBJ1-2; D not resolved. Germline assignment: CDR1 MNHEY and CDR2 SVGAGI. The CDR3 is 13 residues long. Trimming took off 6 bases at V and 4 bases at J, with 12 bases between the two ends. The CDR3 here is CASRLTAIYGYTF. Here the CDR3 DNA reads TGTGCCAGCAGATTGACCGCGATCTATGGCTACACCTTC.